One sample yielded the 21 T cell receptor beta chains listed below, sequenced in a study of T-cell reconstitution after alpha-beta-depleted transplantation in children. Unique molecular identifiers tagged the TCRbeta library. TCRdb re-called the PCR reads through MiXCR, storing one row per CDR3 protein. The sample has hundreds of thousands of distinct CDR3 sequences; around 16% are singletons. The sample here was PBMCs from the stem cell graft donor, taken from the stem cell graft. The receptors were sampled from a human donor who donated a stem cell graft to a child with acute myeloid leukemia.

This clonotype was found many times. The V and J genes are TRBV7-6 and TRBJ2-1, with 9 bases aligning to TRBD2. The length of the CDR3 is 16 residues. The junction had 8 bases not matched to a gene; V was cut back by 7 bases and J by 1 base. Germline CDR1 is SGHVS and CDR2 is FNYEAQ. The DNA of the CDR3 is TGTGCCAGCACCCCCTCAAGCGGGGGGTCCTACAATGAGCAGTTCTTC. Translating it yields CASTPSSGGSYNEQFF.

This clonotype was seen many times. The rearrangement joins TRBV20-1 to TRBJ1-1; D is possibly TRBD1 (6 bases). The germline V gene has CDR1 DFQATT and CDR2 SNEGSKA (reference sequence). Trimming shortened V by 3 bases and J by 1 base, and 18 bases separated the two germline ends. This CDR3 spans 16 amino acids. The CDR3 region is CSARLGAVGANTEAFF. CDR3 DNA sequence: TGCAGTGCTAGGCTGGGGGCGGTTGGGGCGAACACTGAAGCTTTCTTT.

This clonotype has only a few counts. A clone one base away is much larger, so this may be a read error. The chain carries TRBV29-1 and TRBJ2-2; D gene ambiguous. Per germline, CDR1 SQVTM and CDR2 ANQGSEA. This CDR3 contains 12 residues. Trimming took off 2 bases at V and 4 bases at J, with 5 bases between the two ends. The CDR3 reads CSVEWGTGELFF. The CDR3 bases are TGCAGCGTTGAATGGGGCACCGGGGAGCTGTTTTTT.

This clonotype came up many times. This rearrangement joins TRBV7-2 to TRBJ1-4; D is ambiguous. Trimming took off 5 bases at V and 8 bases at J, with 9 bases between the two ends. The CDR3 length is 12 residues. Germline lookup yields CDR1 SGHTA and CDR2 FQGNSA. The CDR3 nucleotides read TGTGCCAGCAGCCCCCCGGGGGAAAAACTGTTTTTT. Protein: CASSPPGEKLFF.

The table lists this clonotype with many counts. The V and J genes are TRBV5-5 and TRBJ2-7; D may be TRBD2 (6 bases). Trimming cost V 4 bases and J 3 bases, with 14 bases left between them. The CDR3 contains 14 residues. Germline assignment: CDR1 SGHKS and CDR2 YYEKEE (reference sequence). The CDR3 bases are TGTGCCAGCAGCCTCGGGCGGGGTTTCTACGAGCAGTACGTC. This gives the protein CASSLGRGFYEQYV.

The J gene is TRBJ2-1, the V gene TRBV11-2; no reliable D call. V gave up 1 base and J gave up 7 bases, with 8 bases separating them. Germline CDR1 SGHAT, CDR2 FQNNGV. This CDR3 contains 13 residues. CDR3 coding DNA: TGTGCCAGCAGCTTAGTACCCGAGAATGAGCAGTTCTTC. Amino acid sequence: CASSLVPENEQFF.

This clonotype has ten or more counts. The chain joins TRBV20-1 to TRBJ1-1; a weak D match, TRBD1 (5 bases). CDR1 and CDR2 (germline): DFQATT, SNEGSKA (reference sequence). CDR3 size: 14 residues. V was trimmed by 6 bases and J by 0 bases, leaving 14 bases between them. DNA of the CDR3: TGCAGTGCAAGGTTCGGGACCATGAACACTGAAGCTTTCTTT. As protein: CSARFGTMNTEAFF.

The genes are TRBV29-1 and TRBJ2-6; no firm D call. V was trimmed by 0 bases and J by 0 bases, leaving 18 bases between them. The germline gives CDR1 SQVTM, CDR2 ANQGSEA. The CDR3 has 19 amino acids. CDR3: CSVEDPYSTTHSGANVLTF. The CDR3 DNA sequence: TGCAGCGTTGAAGATCCGTACAGTACTACCCACTCTGGGGCCAACGTCCTGACTTTC.

This clonotype has a handful of counts. The V gene is TRBV12-3 or TRBV12-4, the J gene TRBJ1-2, with D unclear. The CDR3 length is 13 residues. V lost 3 bases, J lost 8 bases, and 13 bases lay in between. The CDR3 DNA reads TGTGCCAGCAGTTTGGGCACACTGGAAGGCTACACCTTC. It translates to CASSLGTLEGYTF.

This clonotype was seen a handful of times. The chain recombines TRBV6-5 with TRBJ2-2, with D possibly being TRBD1 (6 bases). Germline assignment: CDR1 MNHEY and CDR2 SVGAGI. The CDR3 runs 19 residues. V lost 0 bases and J 6 bases, leaving 23 bases between the germline ends. CDR3 DNA: TGTGCCAGCAGTTACTCGTCGCTATCTATTTCAGGGGTTTCCGGGGAGCTGTTTTTT. The encoded protein is CASSYSSLSISGVSGELFF.

This clonotype has only a few counts. The rearrangement links TRBV7-9 to TRBJ1-1; D is ambiguous. V was cut by 5 bases and J by 0 bases, with 4 bases left in between. The CDR3 contains 12 residues. CDR1 and CDR2 from the germline V gene are SEHNR and FQNEAQ (reference sequence). The CDR3, as DNA: TGTGCCAGCAGCAAAGTGAACACTGAAGCTTTCTTT. Residues: CASSKVNTEAFF.

V and J are TRBV12-3 or TRBV12-4 and TRBJ1-6; a possible D gene is TRBD1 (5 bases). There are 16 residues in the CDR3. The V end was cut by 3 bases, the J end by 8 bases, with 17 bases between. For the CDR3, the DNA is TGTGCCAGCAGTTTGGAGGGGCGGATTCGGGATTCACCCCTCCACTTT. Protein product: CASSLEGRIRDSPLHF.

This clonotype appeared many times. The chain links TRBV20-1 to TRBJ1-5; TRBD1 matches at 8 bases. V lost 6 bases to trimming and J lost 2 bases; unmatched junction nucleotides: 6. CDR1 and CDR2 (germline): DFQATT, SNEGSKA (reference sequence). The CDR3 spans 14 residues. The DNA of the CDR3 is TGCAGTGCGTTACCGGGACAGGGCAATCAGCCCCAGCATTTT. Its translation is CSALPGQGNQPQHF.

This clonotype came up a few times. This chain connects TRBV20-1 to TRBJ2-5; 11 nucleotides align to TRBD2. The CDR3 consists of 14 residues. CDR1 DFQATT and CDR2 SNEGSKA come from the germline V gene (reference sequence). In DNA form, the CDR3 reads TGCAGCGCAAATAGCGGGGGGGCCGGAGAGACCCAGTACTTC. It translates to CSANSGGAGETQYF.

This clonotype was found many times. The rearrangement links TRBV6-5 to TRBJ2-2, with D unresolved. The CDR3 runs 13 residues. Trimming removed 0 bases at V and 7 bases at J, with 6 bases between. Germline V lookup: CDR1 MNHEY, CDR2 SVGAGI. The CDR3, as DNA: TGTGCCAGCAGTTACTCGGCTGGCGGGGAGCTGTTTTTT. It yields the protein CASSYSAGGELFF.

The V call is TRBV7-2, the J call TRBJ1-5; D gene ambiguous. This CDR3 has 14 amino acids. Trimming removed 3 bases from V and 0 bases from J, with 6 bases in between. The germline gives CDR1 SGHTA, CDR2 FQGNSA. CDR3 DNA sequence: TGTGCCAGCAGCTTTTGGGATAGCAATCAGCCCCAGCATTTT. Amino acids: CASSFWDSNQPQHF.

This clonotype showed up just a few times. CDR3 region: CSARGLTGGAGYTF. The CDR3, as DNA: TGCAGCGCTCGGGGGCTGACAGGGGGCGCAGGCTACACCTTC. The chain has TRBV29-1 and TRBJ1-2, with 10 bases lining up with TRBD1. Germline assignment: CDR1 SQVTM and CDR2 ANQGSEA. CDR3 length equals 14 residues. V was pared by 7 bases and J by 8 bases, with 13 bases of the junction left unmatched.

As concerns this clonotype: A much bigger clone sits one base away, suggesting this may be a read error. The V call is TRBV29-1, the J call TRBJ2-7, with 8 bases that match TRBD1. V lost 5 bases, J lost 6 bases, and 15 bases stayed unmatched. The CDR3 sequence is 15 residues long. Per germline, CDR1 SQVTM and CDR2 ANQGSEA. For the CDR3, the DNA is TGCAGCGTTATCCTACCGGGACAGGCATTGATCGAGCAGTACTTC. Its translation is CSVILPGQALIEQYF.

The sample holds many counts of this clonotype. This sequence joins TRBV20-1 and TRBJ1-5, with TRBD1 matching 8 bases. J was trimmed by 4 bases and V by 5 bases; bases with no gene match: 4. The germline gives CDR1 DFQATT, CDR2 SNEGSKA (reference sequence). The CDR3 is 13 amino acids. The CDR3, as DNA: TGCAGTGCTTCGGGACAGGCAAATCAGCCCCAGCATTTT. As protein: CSASGQANQPQHF.

This clonotype has just a few counts. The gene calls are TRBV20-1 and TRBJ2-7; 8 bases are shared with TRBD2. The CDR3 loop spans 14 amino acids. The J segment lost 0 bases and the V segment lost 3 bases, leaving 4 bases of the junction unmatched. CDR1 DFQATT and CDR2 SNEGSKA come from the germline V gene (reference sequence). This CDR3 is CSARDAGGSYEQYF. CDR3 coding DNA: TGCAGTGCTAGGGATGCGGGGGGCTCCTACGAGCAGTACTTC.

The chain uses TRBV5-1 and TRBJ1-2; D gene ambiguous. Germline V lookup: CDR1 SGHRS, CDR2 YFSETQ. Trimming cost V 2 bases and J 7 bases, with 12 bases left between them. This CDR3 has 13 amino acids. The CDR3 is CASSLGSVGGYTF. CDR3 bases: TGCGCCAGCAGCTTAGGGAGTGTTGGTGGCTACACCTTC.